This T cell receptor beta chain was identified during a study of blood T cell repertoires in COVID-19. Using immunoSEQ multiplex PCR, the repertoire was profiled, and TCRdb retains in-frame clones only, with some absent. Found here are 90,000 to 100,000 clones, 87% of them singletons; the top ten hold approximately 20%. Seattle participants joined during active infection and were tracked over time. V lost 1 base to trimming and J lost 1 base; unmatched junction nucleotides: 2. The CDR3 is 15 amino acids. Germline V gives CDR1 MNHEY, CDR2 SMNVEV (reference sequence). The chain combines TRBV27 with TRBJ2-7; 9 nucleotides match TRBD2. The clonotype comes from a woman in her fifties or sixties with COVID-19, enrolled during active disease. The sequencing input was peripheral blood. The CDR3 DNA is TGTGCCAGCAGTTTATTTAGCGGGGGTTCCTACGAGCAGTACTTC. Residues: CASSLFSGGSYEQYF.